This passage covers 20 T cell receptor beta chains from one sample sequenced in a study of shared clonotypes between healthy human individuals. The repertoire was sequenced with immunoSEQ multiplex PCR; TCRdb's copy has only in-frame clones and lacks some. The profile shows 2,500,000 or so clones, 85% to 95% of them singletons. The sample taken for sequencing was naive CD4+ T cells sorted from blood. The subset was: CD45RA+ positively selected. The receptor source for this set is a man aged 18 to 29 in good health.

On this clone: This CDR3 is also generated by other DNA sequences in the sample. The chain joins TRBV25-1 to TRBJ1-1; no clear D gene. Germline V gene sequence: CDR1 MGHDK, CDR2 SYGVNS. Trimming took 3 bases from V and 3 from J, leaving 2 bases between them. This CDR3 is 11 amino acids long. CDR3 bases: TGTGCCAGCAGTGAGTACACTGAAGCTTTCTTT. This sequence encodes CASSEYTEAFF.

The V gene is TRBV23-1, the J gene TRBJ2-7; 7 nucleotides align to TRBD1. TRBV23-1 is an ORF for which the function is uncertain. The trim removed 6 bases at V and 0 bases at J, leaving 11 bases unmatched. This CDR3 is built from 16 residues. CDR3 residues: CASREAKDRSSYEQYF. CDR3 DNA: TGCGCCAGCAGGGAAGCTAAGGACAGGTCCTCCTACGAGCAGTACTTC.

CDR3 sequence reads: CASSLAGGPTNTEAFF. DNA for the CDR3: TGCGCCAGCAGCTTGGCGGGGGGTCCCACGAACACTGAAGCTTTCTTT. The chain carries TRBV5-1 and TRBJ1-1, with D maybe TRBD1 (5 bases). The germline gives CDR1 SGHRS, CDR2 YFSETQ. Trimming removed 0 bases from V and 1 base from J, with 13 bases in between. This CDR3 has 16 residues.

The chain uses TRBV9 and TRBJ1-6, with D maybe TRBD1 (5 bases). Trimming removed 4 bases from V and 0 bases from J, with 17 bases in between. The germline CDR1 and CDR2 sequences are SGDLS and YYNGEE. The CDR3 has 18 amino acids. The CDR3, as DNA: TGTGCCAGCAGCCGGGCGAAGACAGTGAGCTCCTATAATTCACCCCTCCACTTT. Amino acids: CASSRAKTVSSYNSPLHF. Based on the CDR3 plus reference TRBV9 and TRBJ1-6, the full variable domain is DSGVTQTPKHLITATGQRVTLRCSPRSGDLSVYWYQQSLDQGLQFLIQYYNGEERAKGNILERFSAQQFPDLHSELNLSSLELGDSALYFCASSRAKTVSSYNSPLHFGNGTRLTVT.

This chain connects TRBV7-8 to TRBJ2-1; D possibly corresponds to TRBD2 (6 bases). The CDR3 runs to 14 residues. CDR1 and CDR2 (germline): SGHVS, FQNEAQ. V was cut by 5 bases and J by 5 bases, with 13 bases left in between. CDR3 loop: CASSLSGSHNEQFF. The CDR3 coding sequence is TGTGCCAGCAGCCTTAGCGGATCCCACAATGAGCAGTTCTTC.

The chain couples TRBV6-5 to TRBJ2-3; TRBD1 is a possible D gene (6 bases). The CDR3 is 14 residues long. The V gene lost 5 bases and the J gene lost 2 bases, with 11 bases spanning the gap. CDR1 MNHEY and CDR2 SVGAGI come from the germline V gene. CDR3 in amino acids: CASSRTVLTDTQYF. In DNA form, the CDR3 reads TGTGCCAGCAGTCGGACAGTTCTCACAGATACGCAGTATTTT.

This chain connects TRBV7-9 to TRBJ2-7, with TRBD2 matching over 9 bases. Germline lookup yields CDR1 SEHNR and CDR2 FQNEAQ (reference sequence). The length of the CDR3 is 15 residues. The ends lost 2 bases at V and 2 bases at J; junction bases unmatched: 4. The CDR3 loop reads CASSLQAGGPYEQYF. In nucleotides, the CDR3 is TGTGCCAGCAGCTTACAGGCGGGAGGGCCCTACGAGCAGTACTTC.

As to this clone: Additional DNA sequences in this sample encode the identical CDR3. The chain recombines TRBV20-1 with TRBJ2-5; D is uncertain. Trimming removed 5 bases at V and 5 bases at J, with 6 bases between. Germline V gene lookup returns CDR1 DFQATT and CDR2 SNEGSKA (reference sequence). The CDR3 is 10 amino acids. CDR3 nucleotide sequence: TGCAGTGCTCAAGGGGAGACCCAGTACTTC. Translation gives CSAQGETQYF.

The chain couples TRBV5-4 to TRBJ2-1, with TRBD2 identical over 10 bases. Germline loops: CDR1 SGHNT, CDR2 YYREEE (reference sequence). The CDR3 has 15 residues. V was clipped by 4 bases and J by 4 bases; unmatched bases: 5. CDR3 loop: CASSLSSGGYNEQFF. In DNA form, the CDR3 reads TGTGCCAGCAGCCTATCTAGCGGGGGATACAATGAGCAGTTCTTC. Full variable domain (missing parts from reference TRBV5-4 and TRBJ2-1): ETGVTQSPTHLIKTRGQQVTLRCSSQSGHNTVSWYQQALGQGPQFIFQYYREEENGRGNFPPRFSGLQFPNYSSELNVNALELDDSALYLCASSLSSGGYNEQFFGPGTRLTVL.

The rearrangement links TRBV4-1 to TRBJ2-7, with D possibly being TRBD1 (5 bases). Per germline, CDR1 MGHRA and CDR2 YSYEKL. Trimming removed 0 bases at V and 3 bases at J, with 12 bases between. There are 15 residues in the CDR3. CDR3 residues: CASSQDRQSYYEQYF. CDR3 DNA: TGCGCCAGCAGCCAAGACCGACAGTCATACTACGAGCAGTACTTC.

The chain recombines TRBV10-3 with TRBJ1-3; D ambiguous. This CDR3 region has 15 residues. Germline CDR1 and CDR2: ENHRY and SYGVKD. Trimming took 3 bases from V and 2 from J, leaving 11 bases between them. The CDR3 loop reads CAISEGALAGNTIYF. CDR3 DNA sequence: TGTGCCATCAGTGAAGGAGCTCTAGCTGGAAACACCATATATTTT.

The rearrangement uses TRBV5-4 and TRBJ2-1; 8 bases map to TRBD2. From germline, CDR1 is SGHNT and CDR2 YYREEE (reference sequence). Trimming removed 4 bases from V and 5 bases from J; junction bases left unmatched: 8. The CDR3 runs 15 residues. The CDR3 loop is CASSPGGGLDNEQFF. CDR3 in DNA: TGTGCCAGCAGCCCGGGGGGGGGCTTGGACAATGAGCAGTTCTTC.

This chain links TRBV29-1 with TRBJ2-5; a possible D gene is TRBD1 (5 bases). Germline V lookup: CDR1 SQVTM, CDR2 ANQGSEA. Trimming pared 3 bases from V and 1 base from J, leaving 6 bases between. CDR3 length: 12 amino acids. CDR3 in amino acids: CSVDDSQETQYF. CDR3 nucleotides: TGCAGCGTTGACGACAGCCAAGAGACCCAGTACTTC.

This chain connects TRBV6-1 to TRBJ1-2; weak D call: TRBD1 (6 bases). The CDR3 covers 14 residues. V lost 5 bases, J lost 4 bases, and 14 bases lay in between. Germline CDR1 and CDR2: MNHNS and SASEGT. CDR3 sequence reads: CASSKTGNIYGYTF. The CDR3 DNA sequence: TGTGCCAGCAGTAAAACAGGGAACATCTATGGCTACACCTTC.

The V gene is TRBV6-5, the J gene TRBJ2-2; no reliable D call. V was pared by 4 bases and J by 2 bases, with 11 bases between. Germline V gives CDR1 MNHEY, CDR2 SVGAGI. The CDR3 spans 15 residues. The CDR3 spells CASSFWPGNTGELFF. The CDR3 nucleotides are TGTGCCAGCAGTTTTTGGCCAGGCAACACCGGGGAGCTGTTTTTT.

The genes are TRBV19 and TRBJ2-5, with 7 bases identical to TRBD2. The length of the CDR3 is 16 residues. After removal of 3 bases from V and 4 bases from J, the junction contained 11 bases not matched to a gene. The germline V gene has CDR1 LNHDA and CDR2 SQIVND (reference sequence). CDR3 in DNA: TGTGCCAGTAGTATGTTTGGCGGGAGTCCCCCAGAGACCCAGTACTTC. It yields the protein CASSMFGGSPPETQYF.

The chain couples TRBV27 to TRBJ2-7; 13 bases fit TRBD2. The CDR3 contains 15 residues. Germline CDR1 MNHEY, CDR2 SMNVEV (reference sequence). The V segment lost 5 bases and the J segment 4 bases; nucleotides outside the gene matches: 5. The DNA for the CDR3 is TGTGCCAGCAGTATATGGACTAGCGGGAGTTACGAGCAGTACTTC. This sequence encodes CASSIWTSGSYEQYF.

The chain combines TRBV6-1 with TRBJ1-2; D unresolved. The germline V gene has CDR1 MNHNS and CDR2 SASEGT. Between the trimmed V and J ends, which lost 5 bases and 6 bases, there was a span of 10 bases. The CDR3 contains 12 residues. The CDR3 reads CASSRSSDGYTF. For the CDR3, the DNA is TGTGCCAGCAGTCGGAGTTCGGATGGCTACACCTTC.

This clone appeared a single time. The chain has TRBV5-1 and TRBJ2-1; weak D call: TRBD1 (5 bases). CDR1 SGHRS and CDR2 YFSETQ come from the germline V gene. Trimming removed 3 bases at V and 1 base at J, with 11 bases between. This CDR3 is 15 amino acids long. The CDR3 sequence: CASSSAGISYNEQFF. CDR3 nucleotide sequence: TGCGCCAGCAGCTCGGCAGGGATATCCTACAATGAGCAGTTCTTC.

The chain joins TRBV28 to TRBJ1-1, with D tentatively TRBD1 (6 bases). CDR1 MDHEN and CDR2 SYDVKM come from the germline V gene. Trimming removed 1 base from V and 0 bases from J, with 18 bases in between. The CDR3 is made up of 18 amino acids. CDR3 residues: CASSLSGVRVTMNTEAFF. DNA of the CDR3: TGTGCCAGCAGTTTATCAGGGGTTAGGGTCACCATGAACACTGAAGCTTTCTTT.